What follows describes a single TCR beta chain. A much larger clone lies one base from this, so it may be a read error. Isolation of naive CD8 T cells was achieved by sorting on a CD8+CD4-CCR7+CD45RA+ phenotype. This sample was included in a study of molecular identifiers for immune sequencing clone quantification. This CDR3 spans 13 amino acids. Germline V gives CDR1 MNHEY, CDR2 SMNVEV (reference sequence). As previously described, bulk TCR libraries were made using listed TCR primers. MiXCR, run by TCRdb on the PCR reads, gives a single entry per CDR3 protein. The sample has 70,000 to 95,000 distinct CDR3 sequences, around 17% seen once; the top ten hold around 0.8%.

The chain has TRBV27 and TRBJ1-1, with D unresolved. The clonotype originates from a human donor in good health. Some libraries in this study had Jurkat cell RNA spiked in. The specimen sequenced was naive CD8+ T cells from blood, with Jurkat cell RNA spiked in. Sample subset: FACS-sorted CD8+CD4-CCR7+CD45RA+ naive T cells. CDR3 amino acids: CASSLTSNTEASF. The CDR3 region has the DNA TGTGCCAGCAGTTTAACCTCGAACACTGAAGCTTCCTTT.